This T cell receptor beta chain is from a study of control samples from healthy donors and cancer patients. Clones were read by immunoSEQ multiplex PCR, and TCRdb kept only the in-frame ones, dropping some. The sample includes more than 95,000 clones, around nine tenths of them seen just once. There are 14 residues in the CDR3. The ends were cut back, 3 bases at V and 2 bases at J, with 9 bases in the middle. Germline values: CDR1 SGHRS, CDR2 YFSETQ. Sequencing used blood. The genes are TRBV5-1 and TRBJ1-3; D remains ambiguous. The clonotype was recovered from a woman in her seventies in good health. This CDR3 is CASSSDGAGNTIYF. The CDR3 DNA reads TGCGCCAGCAGCTCCGACGGGGCTGGAAACACCATATATTTT.